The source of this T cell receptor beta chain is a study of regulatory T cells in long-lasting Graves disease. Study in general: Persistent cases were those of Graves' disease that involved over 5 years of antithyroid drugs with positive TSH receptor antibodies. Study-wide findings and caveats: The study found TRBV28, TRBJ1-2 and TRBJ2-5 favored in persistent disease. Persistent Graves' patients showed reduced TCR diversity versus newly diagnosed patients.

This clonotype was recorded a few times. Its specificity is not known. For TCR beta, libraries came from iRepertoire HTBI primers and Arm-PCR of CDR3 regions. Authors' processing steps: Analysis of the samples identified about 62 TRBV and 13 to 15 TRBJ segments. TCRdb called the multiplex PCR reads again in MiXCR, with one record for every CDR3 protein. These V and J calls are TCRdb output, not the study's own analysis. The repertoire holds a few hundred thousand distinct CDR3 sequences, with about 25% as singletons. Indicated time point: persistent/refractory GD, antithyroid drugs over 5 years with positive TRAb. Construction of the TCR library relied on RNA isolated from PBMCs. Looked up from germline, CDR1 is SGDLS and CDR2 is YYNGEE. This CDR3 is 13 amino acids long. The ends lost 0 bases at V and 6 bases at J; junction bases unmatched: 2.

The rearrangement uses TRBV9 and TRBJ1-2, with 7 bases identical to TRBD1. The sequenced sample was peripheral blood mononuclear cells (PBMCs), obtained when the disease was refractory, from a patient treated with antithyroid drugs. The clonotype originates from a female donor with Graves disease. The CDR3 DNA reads TGTGCCAGCAGCGTAGGACAGGGTGATGGCTACACCTTC. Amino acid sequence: CASSVGQGDGYTF.